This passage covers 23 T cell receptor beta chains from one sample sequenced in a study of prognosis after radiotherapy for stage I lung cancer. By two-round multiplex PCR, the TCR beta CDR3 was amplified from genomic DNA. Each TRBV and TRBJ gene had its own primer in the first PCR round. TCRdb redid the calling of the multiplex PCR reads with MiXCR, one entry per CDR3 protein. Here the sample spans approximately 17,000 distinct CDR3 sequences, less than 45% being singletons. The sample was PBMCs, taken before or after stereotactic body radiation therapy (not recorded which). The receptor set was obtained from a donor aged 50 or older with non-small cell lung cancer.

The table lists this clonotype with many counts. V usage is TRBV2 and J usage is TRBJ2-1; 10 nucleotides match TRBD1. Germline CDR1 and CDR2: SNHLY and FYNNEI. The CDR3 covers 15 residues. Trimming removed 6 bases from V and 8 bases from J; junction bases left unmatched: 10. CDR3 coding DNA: TGTGCCAGCAGCCCCCGGGACAGGGGAATGGATGAGCAGTTCTTC. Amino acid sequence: CASSPRDRGMDEQFF.

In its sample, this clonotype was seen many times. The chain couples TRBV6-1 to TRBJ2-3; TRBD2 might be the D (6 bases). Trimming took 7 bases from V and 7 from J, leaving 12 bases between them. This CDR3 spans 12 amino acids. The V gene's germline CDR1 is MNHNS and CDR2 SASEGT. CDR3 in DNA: TGTGCCAGCAAACAGGCGGGGTATACGCAGTATTTT. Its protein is CASKQAGYTQYF.

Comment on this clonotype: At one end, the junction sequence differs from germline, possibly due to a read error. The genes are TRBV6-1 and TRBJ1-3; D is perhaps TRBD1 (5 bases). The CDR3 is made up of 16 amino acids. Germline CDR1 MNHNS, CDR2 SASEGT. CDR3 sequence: CASSYSSGSSVNTIYF. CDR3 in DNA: TGTGCCAGCAGCTACAGTTCAGGGAGCTCTGTAAACACCATATATTTT.

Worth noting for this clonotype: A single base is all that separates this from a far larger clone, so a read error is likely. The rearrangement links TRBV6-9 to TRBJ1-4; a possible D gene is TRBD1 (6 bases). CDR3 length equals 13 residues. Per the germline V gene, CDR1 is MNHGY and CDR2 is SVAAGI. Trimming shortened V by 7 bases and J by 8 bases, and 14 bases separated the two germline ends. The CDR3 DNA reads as TGTGCCAGCATGCCCATGGGGGGCGAAAAACTGTTTTTT. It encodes CASMPMGGEKLFF.

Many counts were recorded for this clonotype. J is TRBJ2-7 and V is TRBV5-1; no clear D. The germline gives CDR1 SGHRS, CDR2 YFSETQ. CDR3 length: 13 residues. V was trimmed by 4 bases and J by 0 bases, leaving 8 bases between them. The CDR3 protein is CASSRQDSYEQYF. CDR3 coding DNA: TGCGCCAGCAGCAGGCAGGACTCCTACGAGCAGTACTTC.

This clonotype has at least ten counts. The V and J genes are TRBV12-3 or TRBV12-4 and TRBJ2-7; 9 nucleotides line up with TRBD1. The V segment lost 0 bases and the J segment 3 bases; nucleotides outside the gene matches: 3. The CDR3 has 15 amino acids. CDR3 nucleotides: TGTGCCAGCAGTTTAGCGGGGGGACAGGGCTACGAGCAGTACTTC. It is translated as CASSLAGGQGYEQYF.

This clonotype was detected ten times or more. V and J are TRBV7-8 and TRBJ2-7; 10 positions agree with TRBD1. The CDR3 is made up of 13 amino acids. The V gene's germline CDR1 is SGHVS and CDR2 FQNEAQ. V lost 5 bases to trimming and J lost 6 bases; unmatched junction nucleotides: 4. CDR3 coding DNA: TGTGCCAGCAGCAGGACAGGGGGTCGCGAGCAGTACTTC. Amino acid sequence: CASSRTGGREQYF.

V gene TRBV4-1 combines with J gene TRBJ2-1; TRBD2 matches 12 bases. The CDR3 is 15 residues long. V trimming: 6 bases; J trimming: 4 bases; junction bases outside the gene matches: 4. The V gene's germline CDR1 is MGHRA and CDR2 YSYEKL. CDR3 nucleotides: TGCGCCAGCAGACGTACTAGCGGGAGGTACAATGAGCAGTTCTTC. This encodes CASRRTSGRYNEQFF.

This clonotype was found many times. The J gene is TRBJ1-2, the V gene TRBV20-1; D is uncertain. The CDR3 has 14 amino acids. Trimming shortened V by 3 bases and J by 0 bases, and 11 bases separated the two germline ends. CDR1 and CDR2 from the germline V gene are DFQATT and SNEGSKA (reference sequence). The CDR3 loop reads CSASENIANYGYTF. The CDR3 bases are TGCAGTGCTAGCGAAAACATCGCTAACTATGGCTACACCTTC.

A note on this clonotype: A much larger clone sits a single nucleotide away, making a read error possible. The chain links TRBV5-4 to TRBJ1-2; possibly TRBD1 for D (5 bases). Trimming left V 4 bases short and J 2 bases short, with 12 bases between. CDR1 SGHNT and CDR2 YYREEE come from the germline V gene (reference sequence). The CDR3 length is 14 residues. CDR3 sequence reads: CASSEAGSNYGYTF. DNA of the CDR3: TGTGCCAGCAGCGAGGCAGGGTCCAACTATGGCTACACCTTC. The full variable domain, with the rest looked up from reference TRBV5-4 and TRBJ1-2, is ETGVTQSPTHLIKTRGQQVTLRCSSQSGHNTVSWYQQALGQGPQFIFQYYREEENGRGNFPPRFSGLQFPNYSSELNVNALELDDSALYLCASSEAGSNYGYTFGSGTRLTVV.

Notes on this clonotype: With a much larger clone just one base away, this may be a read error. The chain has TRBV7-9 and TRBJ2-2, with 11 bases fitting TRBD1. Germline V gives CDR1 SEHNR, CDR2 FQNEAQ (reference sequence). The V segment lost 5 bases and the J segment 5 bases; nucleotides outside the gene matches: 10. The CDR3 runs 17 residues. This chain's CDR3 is CASSTGQGAGGTGELFF. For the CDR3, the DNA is TGTGCCAGCAGCACTGGACAGGGGGCGGGGGGAACCGGGGAGCTGTTTTTT.

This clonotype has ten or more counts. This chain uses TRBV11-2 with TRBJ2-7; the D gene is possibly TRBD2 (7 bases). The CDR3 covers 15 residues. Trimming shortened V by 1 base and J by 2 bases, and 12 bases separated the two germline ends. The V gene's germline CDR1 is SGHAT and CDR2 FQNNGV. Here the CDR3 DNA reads TGTGCCAGCAGCTTAGGGGCGGGGGCGACCTACGAGCAGTACTTC. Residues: CASSLGAGATYEQYF.

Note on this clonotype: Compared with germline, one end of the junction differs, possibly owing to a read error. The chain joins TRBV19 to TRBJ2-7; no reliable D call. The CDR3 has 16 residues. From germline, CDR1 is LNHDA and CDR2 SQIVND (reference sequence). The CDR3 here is CAISIARWAALYEQYF. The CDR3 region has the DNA TGTGCCATTAGTATTGCCCGGTGGGCTGCTCTCTACGAGCAGTACTTC.

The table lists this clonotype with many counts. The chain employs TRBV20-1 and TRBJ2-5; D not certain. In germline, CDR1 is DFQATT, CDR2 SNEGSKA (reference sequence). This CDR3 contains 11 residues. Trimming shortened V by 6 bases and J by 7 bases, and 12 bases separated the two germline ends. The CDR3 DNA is TGCAGTGCCTCAAGTTACGGGACCCAGTACTTC. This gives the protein CSASSYGTQYF.

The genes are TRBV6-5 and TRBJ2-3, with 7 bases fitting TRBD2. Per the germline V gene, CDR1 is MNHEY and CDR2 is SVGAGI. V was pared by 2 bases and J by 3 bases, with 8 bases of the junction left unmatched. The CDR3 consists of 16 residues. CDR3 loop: CASSYHVERGTDTQYF. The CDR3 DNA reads TGTGCCAGCAGTTACCATGTCGAGCGGGGAACAGATACGCAGTATTTT.

CDR3 in amino acids: CASSSIGRLSGELFF. The CDR3 DNA sequence: TGTGCCAGCAGTTCTATCGGGAGGTTGTCCGGGGAGCTGTTTTTT. The gene calls are TRBV6-2 or TRBV6-3 and TRBJ2-2; 7 positions agree with TRBD2. CDR1 is MNHEY, CDR2 SVGEGT, per germline. V lost 4 bases, J lost 6 bases, and 8 bases stayed unmatched. The length of the CDR3 is 15 residues.

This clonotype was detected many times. The CDR3 sequence: CASGHPGTGFLRSNQPQHF. The CDR3 bases are TGTGCCAGTGGACACCCCGGGACAGGCTTTCTTCGGAGCAATCAGCCCCAGCATTTT. The rearrangement joins TRBV19 to TRBJ1-5; 8 positions agree with TRBD1. Germline lookup yields CDR1 LNHDA and CDR2 SQIVND (reference sequence). The CDR3 is 19 amino acids. V trimming: 8 bases; J trimming: 1 base; junction bases outside the gene matches: 19. Combining the CDR3 with reference TRBV19 and TRBJ1-5 gives the whole variable domain DGGITQSPKYLFRKEGQNVTLSCEQNLNHDAMYWYRQDPGQGLRLIYYSQIVNDFQKGDIAEGYSVSREKKESFPLTVTSAQKNPTAFYLCASGHPGTGFLRSNQPQHFGDGTRLSIL.

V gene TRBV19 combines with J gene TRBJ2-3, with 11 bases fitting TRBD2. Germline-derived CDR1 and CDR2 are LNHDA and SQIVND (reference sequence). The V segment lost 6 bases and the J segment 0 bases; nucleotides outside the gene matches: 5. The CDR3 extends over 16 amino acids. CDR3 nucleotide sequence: TGTGCCAGTAGCCTACTAGCGGGGGCAAGCACAGATACGCAGTATTTT. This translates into CASSLLAGASTDTQYF.

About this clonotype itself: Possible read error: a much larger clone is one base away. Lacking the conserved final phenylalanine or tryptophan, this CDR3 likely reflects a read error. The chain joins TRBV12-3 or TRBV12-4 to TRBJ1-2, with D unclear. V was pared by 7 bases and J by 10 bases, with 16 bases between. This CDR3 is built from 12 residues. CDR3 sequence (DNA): TGTGCCAGCATCTTTCAGCCAGGAGCCTACACCCTC. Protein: CASIFQPGAYTL.

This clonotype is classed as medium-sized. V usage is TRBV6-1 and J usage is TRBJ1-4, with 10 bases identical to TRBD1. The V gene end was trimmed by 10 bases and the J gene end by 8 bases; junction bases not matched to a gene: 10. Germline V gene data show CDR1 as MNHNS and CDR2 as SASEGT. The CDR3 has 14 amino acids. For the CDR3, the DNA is TGTGCCACCGGGGGGACAGGGGAAGTGGAAAAACTGTTTTTT. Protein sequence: CATGGTGEVEKLFF.

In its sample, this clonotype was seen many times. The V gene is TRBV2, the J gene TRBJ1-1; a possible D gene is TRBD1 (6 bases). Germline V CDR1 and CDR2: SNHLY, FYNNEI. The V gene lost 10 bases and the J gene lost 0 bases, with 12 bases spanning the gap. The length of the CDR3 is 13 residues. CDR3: CATQGSMNTEAFF. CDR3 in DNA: TGTGCCACACAGGGTAGCATGAACACTGAAGCTTTCTTT.

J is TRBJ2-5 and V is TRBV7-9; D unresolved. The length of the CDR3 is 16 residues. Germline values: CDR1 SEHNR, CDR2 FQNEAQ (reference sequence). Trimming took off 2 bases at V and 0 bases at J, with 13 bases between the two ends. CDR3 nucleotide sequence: TGTGCCAGCAGCTTAAGTGAGTTTGGGTACCAAGAGACCCAGTACTTC. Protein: CASSLSEFGYQETQYF.

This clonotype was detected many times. The CDR3 region has the DNA TGTGCCATCAGTCCAGGGATAACTCAGCCCCAGCATTTT. Its translation: CAISPGITQPQHF. The chain links TRBV10-3 to TRBJ1-5; D may be TRBD1 (5 bases). The germline gives CDR1 ENHRY, CDR2 SYGVKD. CDR3 length: 13 residues. V gave up 5 bases and J gave up 6 bases, with 11 bases separating them.